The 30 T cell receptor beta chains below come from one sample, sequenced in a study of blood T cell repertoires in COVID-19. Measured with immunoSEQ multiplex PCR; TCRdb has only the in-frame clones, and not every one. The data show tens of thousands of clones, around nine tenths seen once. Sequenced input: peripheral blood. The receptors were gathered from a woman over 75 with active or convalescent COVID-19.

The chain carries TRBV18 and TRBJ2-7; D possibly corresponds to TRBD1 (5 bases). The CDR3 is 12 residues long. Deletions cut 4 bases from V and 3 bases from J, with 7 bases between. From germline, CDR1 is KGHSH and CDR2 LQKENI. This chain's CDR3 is CASSLDSYEQYF. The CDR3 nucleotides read TGTGCCAGCTCACTAGACAGCTACGAGCAGTACTTC.

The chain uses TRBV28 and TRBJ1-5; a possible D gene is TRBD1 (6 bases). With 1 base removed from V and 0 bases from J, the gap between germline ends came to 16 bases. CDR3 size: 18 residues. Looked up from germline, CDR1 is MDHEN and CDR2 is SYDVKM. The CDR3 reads CASSLLNFAGDSNQPQHF. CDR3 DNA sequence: TGTGCCAGCAGTTTATTAAACTTTGCAGGGGATAGCAATCAGCCCCAGCATTTT.

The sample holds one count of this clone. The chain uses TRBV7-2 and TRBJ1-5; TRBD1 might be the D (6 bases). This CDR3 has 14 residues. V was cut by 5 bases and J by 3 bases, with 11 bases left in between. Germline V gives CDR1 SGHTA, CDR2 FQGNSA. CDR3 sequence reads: CASSPGQYNQPQHF. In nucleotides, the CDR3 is TGTGCCAGCAGCCCCGGACAGTACAATCAGCCCCAGCATTTT.

In nucleotides, the CDR3 is TGTGCCAGCAGCCAAGCAGCCCGGGAGAGACGGGATGAGCAGTTCTTC. Translating it yields CASSQAARERRDEQFF. J is TRBJ2-1 and V is TRBV16; D is possibly TRBD2 (6 bases). The CDR3 length is 16 residues. Germline lookup yields CDR1 KGHSY and CDR2 FQNENV. The V gene lost 2 bases and the J gene lost 8 bases, with 19 bases spanning the gap.

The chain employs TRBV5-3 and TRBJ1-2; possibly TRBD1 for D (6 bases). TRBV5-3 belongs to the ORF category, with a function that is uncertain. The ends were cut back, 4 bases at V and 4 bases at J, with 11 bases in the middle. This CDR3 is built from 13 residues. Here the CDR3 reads CARSPQGAYGYTF. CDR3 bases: TGTGCCAGAAGCCCACAGGGCGCCTATGGCTACACCTTC.

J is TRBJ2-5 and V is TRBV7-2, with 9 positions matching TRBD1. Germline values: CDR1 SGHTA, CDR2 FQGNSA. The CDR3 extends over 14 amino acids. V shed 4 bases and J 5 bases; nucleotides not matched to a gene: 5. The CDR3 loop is CASSSTGGAETQYF. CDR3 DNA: TGTGCCAGCAGCTCAACAGGGGGCGCCGAGACCCAGTACTTC.

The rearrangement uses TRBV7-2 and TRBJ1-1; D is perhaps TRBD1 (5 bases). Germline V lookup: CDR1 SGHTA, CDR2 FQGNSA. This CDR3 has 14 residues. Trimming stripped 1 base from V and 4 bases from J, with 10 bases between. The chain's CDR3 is CASSLVAGPTEAFF. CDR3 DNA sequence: TGTGCCAGCAGCTTAGTTGCGGGGCCCACTGAAGCTTTCTTT.

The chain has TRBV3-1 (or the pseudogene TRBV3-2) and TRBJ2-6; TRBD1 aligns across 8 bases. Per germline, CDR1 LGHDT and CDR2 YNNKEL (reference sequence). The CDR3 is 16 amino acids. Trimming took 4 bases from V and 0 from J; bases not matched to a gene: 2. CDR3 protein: CASSLGTGSGANVLTF. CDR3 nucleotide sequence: TGTGCCAGCAGCCTGGGGACAGGCTCTGGGGCCAACGTCCTGACTTTC.

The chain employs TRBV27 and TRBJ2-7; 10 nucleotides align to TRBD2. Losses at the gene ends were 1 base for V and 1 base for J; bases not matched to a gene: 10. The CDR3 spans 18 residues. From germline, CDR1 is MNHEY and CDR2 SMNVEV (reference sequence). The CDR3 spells CASSLYPLRLAGSYEQYF. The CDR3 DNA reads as TGTGCCAGCAGTTTATACCCCCTTAGACTAGCGGGTTCCTACGAGCAGTACTTC.

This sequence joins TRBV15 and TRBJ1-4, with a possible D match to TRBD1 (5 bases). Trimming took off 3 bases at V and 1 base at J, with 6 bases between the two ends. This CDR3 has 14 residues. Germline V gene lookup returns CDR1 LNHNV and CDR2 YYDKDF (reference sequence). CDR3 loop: CATSRGGTNEKLFF. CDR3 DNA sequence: TGTGCCACCAGCAGGGGGGGAACTAATGAAAAACTGTTTTTT.

The CDR3 DNA is TGTGCCAGTAGTATTATTGTGGCCACCTGGAACACCGGGGAGCTGTTTTTT. Protein product: CASSIIVATWNTGELFF. This rearrangement joins TRBV19 to TRBJ2-2; no reliable D call. The CDR3 contains 17 residues. Looked up from germline, CDR1 is LNHDA and CDR2 is SQIVND (reference sequence). V lost 3 bases and J lost 1, with 15 bases in between.

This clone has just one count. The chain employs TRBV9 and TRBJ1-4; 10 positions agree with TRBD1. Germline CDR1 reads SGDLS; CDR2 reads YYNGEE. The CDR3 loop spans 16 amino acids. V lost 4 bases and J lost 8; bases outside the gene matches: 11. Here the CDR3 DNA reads TGTGCCAGCAGCCCCAGACCCGGACAGGGGGTCGAAAAACTGTTTTTT. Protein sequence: CASSPRPGQGVEKLFF.

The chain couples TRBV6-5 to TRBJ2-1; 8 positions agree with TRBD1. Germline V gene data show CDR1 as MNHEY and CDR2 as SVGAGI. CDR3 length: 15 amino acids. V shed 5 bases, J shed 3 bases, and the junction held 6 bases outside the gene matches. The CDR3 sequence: CASSPKDRVYNEQFF. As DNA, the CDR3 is TGTGCCAGCAGTCCCAAGGACAGGGTCTACAATGAGCAGTTCTTC.

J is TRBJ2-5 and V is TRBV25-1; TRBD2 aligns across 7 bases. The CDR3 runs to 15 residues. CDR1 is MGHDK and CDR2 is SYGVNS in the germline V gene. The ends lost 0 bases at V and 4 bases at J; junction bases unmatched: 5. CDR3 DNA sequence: TGTGCCAGCAGTGAATATTCGGGAGGTTTAGAGACCCAGTACTTC. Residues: CASSEYSGGLETQYF. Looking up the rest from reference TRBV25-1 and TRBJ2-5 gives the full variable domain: EADIYQTPRYLVIGTGKKITLECSQTMGHDKMYWYQQDPGMELHLIHYSYGVNSTEKGDLSSESTVSRIRTEHFPLTLESARPSHTSQYLCASSEYSGGLETQYFGPGTRLLVL.

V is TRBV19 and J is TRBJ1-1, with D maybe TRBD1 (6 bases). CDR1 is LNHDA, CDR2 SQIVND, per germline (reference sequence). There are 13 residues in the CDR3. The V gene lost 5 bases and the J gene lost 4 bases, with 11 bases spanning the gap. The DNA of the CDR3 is TGTGCCAGTAGTCGGGCAGGGGCCACTGAAGCTTTCTTT. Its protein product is CASSRAGATEAFF.

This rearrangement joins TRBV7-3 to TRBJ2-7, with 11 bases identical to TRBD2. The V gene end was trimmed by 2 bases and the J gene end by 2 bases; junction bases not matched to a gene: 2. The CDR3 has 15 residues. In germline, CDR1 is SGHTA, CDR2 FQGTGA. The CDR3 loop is CASSLFSGGAYEQYF. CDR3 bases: TGTGCCAGCAGCTTATTTAGCGGGGGGGCCTACGAGCAGTACTTC.

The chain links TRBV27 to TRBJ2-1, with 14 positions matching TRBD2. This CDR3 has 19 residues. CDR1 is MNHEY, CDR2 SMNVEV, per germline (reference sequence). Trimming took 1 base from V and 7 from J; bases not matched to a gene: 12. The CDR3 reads CASSLYRTSGGPNKNEQFF. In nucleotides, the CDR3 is TGTGCCAGCAGTTTATATCGGACTAGCGGGGGGCCAAATAAAAATGAGCAGTTCTTC.

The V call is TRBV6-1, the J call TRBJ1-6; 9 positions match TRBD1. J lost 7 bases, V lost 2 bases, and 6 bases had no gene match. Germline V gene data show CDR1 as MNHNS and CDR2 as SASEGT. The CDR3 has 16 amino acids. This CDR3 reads CASSEFGTGTNSPLHF. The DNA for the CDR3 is TGTGCCAGCAGTGAATTTGGGACAGGGACAAATTCACCCCTCCACTTT.

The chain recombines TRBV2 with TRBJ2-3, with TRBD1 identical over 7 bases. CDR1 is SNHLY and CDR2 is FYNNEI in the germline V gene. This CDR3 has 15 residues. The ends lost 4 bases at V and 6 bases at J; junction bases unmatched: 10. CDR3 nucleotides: TGTGCCAGCAGTGGACAGGGCGGGCGAGGCGATACGCAGTATTTT. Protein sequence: CASSGQGGRGDTQYF.

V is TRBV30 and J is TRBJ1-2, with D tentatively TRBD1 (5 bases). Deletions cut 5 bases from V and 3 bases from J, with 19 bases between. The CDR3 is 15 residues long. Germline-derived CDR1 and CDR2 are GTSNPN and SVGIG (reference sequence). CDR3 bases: TGTGCCTGGTCGAGAACATTTGGACACGACTATGGCTACACCTTC. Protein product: CAWSRTFGHDYGYTF.

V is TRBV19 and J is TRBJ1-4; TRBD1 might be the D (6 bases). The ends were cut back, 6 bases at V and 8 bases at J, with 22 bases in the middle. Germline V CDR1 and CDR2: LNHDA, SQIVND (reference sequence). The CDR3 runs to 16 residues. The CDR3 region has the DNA TGTGCCAGTAGGCCTCGGGTCGCCGCCCAGGGGGAAAAACTGTTTTTT. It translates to CASRPRVAAQGEKLFF.

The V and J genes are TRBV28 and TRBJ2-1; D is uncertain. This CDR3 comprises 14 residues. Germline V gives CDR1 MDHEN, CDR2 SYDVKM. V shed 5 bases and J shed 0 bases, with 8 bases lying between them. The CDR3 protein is CASSLLSSYNEQFF. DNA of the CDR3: TGTGCCAGCAGTCTGTTGAGCTCCTACAATGAGCAGTTCTTC.

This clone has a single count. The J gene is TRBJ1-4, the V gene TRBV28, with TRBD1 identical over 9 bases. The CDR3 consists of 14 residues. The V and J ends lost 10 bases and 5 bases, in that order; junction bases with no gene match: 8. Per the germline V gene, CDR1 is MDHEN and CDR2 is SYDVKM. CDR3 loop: CATKQTGGNEKLFF. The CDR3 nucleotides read TGTGCCACCAAACAGACAGGGGGAAATGAAAAACTGTTTTTT.

CDR3 in DNA: TGTGCCAGCAGCCAAGGCCAGAGGGTCTACGAGCAGTACTTC. Translating gives CASSQGQRVYEQYF. The rearrangement uses TRBV3-1 (or the pseudogene TRBV3-2) and TRBJ2-7; the D gene is possibly TRBD2 (5 bases). This CDR3 is 14 amino acids long. Germline V gene lookup returns CDR1 LGHDT and CDR2 YNNKEL (reference sequence). V was pared by 1 base and J by 3 bases, with 10 bases between.

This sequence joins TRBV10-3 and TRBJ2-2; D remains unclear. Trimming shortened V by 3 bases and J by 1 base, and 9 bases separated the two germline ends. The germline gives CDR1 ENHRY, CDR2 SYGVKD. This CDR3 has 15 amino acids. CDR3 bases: TGTGCCATCAGTGACGGCGGAAGGAACACCGGGGAGCTGTTTTTT. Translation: CAISDGGRNTGELFF.

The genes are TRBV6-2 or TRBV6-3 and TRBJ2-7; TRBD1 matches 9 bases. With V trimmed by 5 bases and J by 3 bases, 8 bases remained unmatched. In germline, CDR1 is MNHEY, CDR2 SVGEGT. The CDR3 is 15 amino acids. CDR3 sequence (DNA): TGTGCCAGCAGTCAAAACACAGGGGGCTTCTACGAGCAGTACTTC. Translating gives CASSQNTGGFYEQYF.

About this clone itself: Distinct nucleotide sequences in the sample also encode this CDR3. The CDR3 reads CASSLRTGGGQPQHF. The DNA for the CDR3 is TGTGCCAGCAGCTTGAGGACAGGGGGGGGACAGCCCCAGCATTTT. V gene TRBV5-6 combines with J gene TRBJ1-5, with 10 bases that match TRBD1. The CDR3 is 15 residues long. J was trimmed by 7 bases and V by 1 base; bases with no gene match: 5. Germline assignment: CDR1 SGHDT and CDR2 YYEEEE.

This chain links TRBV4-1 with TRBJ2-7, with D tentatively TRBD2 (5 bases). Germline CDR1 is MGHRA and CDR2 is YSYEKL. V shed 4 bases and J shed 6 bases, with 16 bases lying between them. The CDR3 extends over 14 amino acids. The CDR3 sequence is CASSRSEPGSEQYF. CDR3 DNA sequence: TGCGCCAGCAGCCGCTCCGAACCGGGAAGCGAGCAGTACTTC.

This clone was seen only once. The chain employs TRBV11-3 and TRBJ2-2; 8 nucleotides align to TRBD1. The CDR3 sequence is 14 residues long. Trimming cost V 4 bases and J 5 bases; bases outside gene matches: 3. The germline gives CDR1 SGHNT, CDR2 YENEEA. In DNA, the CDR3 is TGTGCCAGCAGCTATCAGGGGGCGACCGGGGAGCTGTTTTTT. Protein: CASSYQGATGELFF.

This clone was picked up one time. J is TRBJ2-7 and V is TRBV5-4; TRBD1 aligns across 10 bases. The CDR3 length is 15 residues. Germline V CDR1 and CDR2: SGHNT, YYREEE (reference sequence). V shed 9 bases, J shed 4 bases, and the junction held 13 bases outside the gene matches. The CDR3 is CATFPWDRGGYEQYF. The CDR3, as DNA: TGTGCCACATTCCCGTGGGACAGGGGCGGGTACGAGCAGTACTTC.